These T cell receptor beta chains were read from a single sample in a study of T cell responses to AZD1222 COVID-19 vaccine. Clones were read by immunoSEQ multiplex PCR, and TCRdb kept only the in-frame ones, dropping some. The table includes about 120,000 clones, about 90% detected once. The material was peripheral blood, obtained on day 0 of AZD1222 vaccination. These receptors originate from an adult in good health. Both conserved end residues are part of each CDR3. The D gene is left open where the match is weak. For some rows the clone size is stated as once, few or many, or as a class when expanded; others skip it.

D,size,J,V,CDR3,DNA
TRBD1,NA,TRBJ1-4,TRBV30,CAWNLPGGGGEKLFF,TGTGCCTGGAACCTCCCAGGGGGTGGAGGGGAAAAACTGTTTTTT
NA,few,TRBJ1-1,TRBV30,CAWRIGNTEAFF,TGTGCCTGGAGGATTGGAAACACTGAAGCTTTCTTT
TRBD1,NA,TRBJ1-5,TRBV7-2,CASSTYAGTGYQPQHF,TGTGCCAGCAGTACCTACGCCGGGACAGGGTATCAGCCCCAGCATTTT
NA,NA,TRBJ1-1,TRBV7-2,CASSLEGLYNGNTEAFF,TGTGCCAGCAGCTTAGAGGGACTCTACAATGGTAACACTGAAGCTTTCTTT
TRBD1,NA,TRBJ1-6,TRBV4-1,CASSQPLLRQGRSSPLHF,TGCGCCAGCAGCCAACCCCTGTTAAGACAGGGTCGAAGCTCACCCCTCCACTTT
TRBD2,few,TRBJ2-1,TRBV6-5,CASSMGLAGYNEQFF,TGTGCCAGCAGTATGGGACTAGCGGGGTACAATGAGCAGTTCTTC
TRBD2,NA,TRBJ2-5,TRBV7-7,CASSLGASGQETQYF,TGTGCTAGCAGCTTAGGGGCTAGCGGTCAAGAGACCCAGTACTTC
NA,NA,TRBJ1-1,TRBV19,CASSITIMNTEAFF,TGTGCCAGTAGTATAACCATCATGAACACTGAAGCTTTCTTT
TRBD1,NA,TRBJ1-2,TRBV29-1,CSVETGGNYGYTF,TGCAGCGTTGAAACAGGGGGCAACTATGGCTACACCTTC
NA,NA,TRBJ1-2,TRBV6-5,CASRDSNLYGYTF,TGTGCCAGCAGGGACAGCAACCTATATGGCTACACCTTC
NA,NA,TRBJ2-7,TRBV28,CASSFGGQFSYEQYF,TGTGCCAGCAGTTTCGGCGGACAGTTCTCCTACGAGCAGTACTTC
NA,NA,TRBJ2-3,TRBV6-5,CASRRDGGYTQYF,TGTGCCAGCAGAAGGGACGGAGGATATACGCAGTATTTT
NA,NA,TRBJ1-2,TRBV24-1,CATSADPSYGYTF,TGTGCCACCAGTGCGGACCCTTCCTATGGCTACACCTTC
TRBD1,NA,TRBJ1-1,TRBV9,CASSKDRDTEAFF,TGTGCCAGCAGCAAGGACAGGGACACTGAAGCTTTCTTT
NA,few,TRBJ1-2,TRBV24-1,CATSDLTARGNYGYTF,TGTGCCACCAGTGATTTAACAGCGAGGGGGAACTATGGCTACACCTTC
NA,NA,TRBJ1-1,TRBV2,CASSVEGRSTEAFF,TGTGCCAGCAGTGTAGAGGGCAGGAGCACTGAAGCTTTCTTT
NA,NA,TRBJ1-2,TRBV18,CASSGEHYGYTF,TGTGCCAGCTCAGGTGAACACTATGGCTACACCTTC
NA,NA,TRBJ1-1,TRBV6-6,CASSYSDWNTEAFF,TGTGCCAGCAGTTACTCGGACTGGAACACTGAAGCTTTCTTT
NA,NA,TRBJ1-6,TRBV28,CASSPWVSYNSPLHF,TGTGCCAGCAGTCCTTGGGTGTCCTATAATTCACCCCTCCACTTT
NA,NA,TRBJ1-6,TRBV18,CASSPRRVSDSPLHF,TGTGCCAGCTCGCCACGGCGGGTATCGGATTCACCCCTCCACTTT
NA,NA,TRBJ1-4,TRBV4-2,CASSSGRLANEKLFF,TGTGCCAGCAGCTCAGGGCGGCTAGCTAATGAAAAACTGTTTTTT
NA,NA,TRBJ2-7,TRBV10-2,CASRPFGSSYEQYF,TGCGCCAGCAGACCTTTTGGGAGCTCCTACGAGCAGTACTTC
NA,once,TRBJ2-6,TRBV3-1/TRBV3-2,CASSQWRAGGANVLTF,TGTGCCAGCAGCCAATGGCGTGCGGGAGGGGCCAACGTCCTGACTTTC
TRBD1,NA,TRBJ1-1,TRBV7-9,CASRDRGITEAFF,TGTGCCAGCAGGGACAGGGGAATCACTGAAGCTTTCTTT
NA,NA,TRBJ1-1,TRBV2,CASSESAQDVNTEAFF,TGTGCCAGCAGTGAATCGGCGCAAGACGTGAACACTGAAGCTTTCTTT
NA,once,TRBJ1-3,TRBV6-5,CASSYSTARPGNTIYF,TGTGCCAGCAGTTACTCGACAGCCAGGCCTGGAAACACCATATATTTT
NA,NA,TRBJ1-1,TRBV27,CASSLWGLNTEAFF,TGTGCCAGCAGTTTGTGGGGGTTGAACACTGAAGCTTTCTTT
NA,NA,TRBJ2-1,TRBV27,CASSLQGRNEQFF,TGTGCCAGCAGTTTACAGGGGAGAAATGAGCAGTTCTTC
TRBD2,NA,TRBJ2-1,TRBV5-1,CASSLASTSGSLDEQFF,TGCGCCAGCAGCTTGGCCTCGACTAGCGGGAGTCTCGATGAGCAGTTCTTC
NA,NA,TRBJ2-3,TRBV12-3/TRBV12-4,CASSSGYTQYF,TGTGCCAGCAGTTCAGGGTATACGCAGTATTTT
NA,NA,TRBJ2-5,TRBV6-5,CATQGGWLETQYF,TGTGCCACTCAGGGAGGTTGGTTGGAGACCCAGTACTTC
NA,NA,TRBJ1-2,TRBV5-6,CASSPGRDYGYTF,TGTGCCAGCAGCCCTGGCAGGGACTATGGCTACACCTTC
NA,NA,TRBJ2-2,TRBV11-2,CASSLDRGGTGELFF,TGTGCCAGCAGCTTAGATAGGGGGGGCACCGGGGAGCTGTTTTTT
NA,NA,TRBJ1-1,TRBV3-1/TRBV3-2,CASSLTRGDLEAFF,TGTGCCAGCAGCCTCACACGGGGGGACCTTGAAGCTTTCTTT
NA,NA,TRBJ1-1,TRBV14,CASSRDLNTEAFF,TGTGCCAGCAGCAGGGATTTGAACACTGAAGCTTTCTTT
NA,NA,TRBJ1-4,TRBV2,CASRDGTFEKLFF,TGTGCCAGTAGGGACGGGACCTTTGAAAAACTGTTTTTT
NA,NA,TRBJ1-6,TRBV6-5,CASGGGQGLRSPLHF,TGTGCCAGCGGGGGGGGTCAGGGACTTAGATCACCCCTCCACTTT
TRBD1,NA,TRBJ1-6,TRBV5-6,CASSWTGGEISPLHF,TGTGCCAGCAGCTGGACAGGGGGCGAGATTTCACCCCTCCACTTT
NA,NA,TRBJ2-2,TRBV7-8,CASTKSIAGMATGELFF,TGTGCCAGCACCAAATCCATCGCAGGGATGGCCACCGGGGAGCTGTTTTTT
NA,NA,TRBJ1-2,TRBV11-3,CASSLGTFNYGYTF,TGTGCCAGCAGCTTAGGGACGTTCAACTATGGCTACACCTTC
TRBD1,NA,TRBJ2-3,TRBV9,CASSVEDRGQNTQYF,TGTGCCAGCAGCGTAGAGGACAGGGGGCAAAATACGCAGTATTTT
TRBD1,few,TRBJ1-5,TRBV10-1,CASSESTRGQEGSNQPQHF,TGCGCCAGCAGTGAGTCGACTCGGGGACAGGAAGGTAGCAATCAGCCCCAGCATTTT
TRBD2,NA,TRBJ2-3,TRBV14,CASSQAGGSTDTQYF,TGTGCCAGCAGCCAAGCGGGGGGTAGCACAGATACGCAGTATTTT